What follows is one T cell receptor (beta chain) and its context. What it recognizes is unknown. CDR1 GTSNPN and CDR2 SVGIG come from the germline V gene (reference sequence). Losses at the gene ends were 8 bases for V and 4 bases for J; bases not matched to a gene: 4. CDR3 length equals 14 residues. Since all of the isolated RNA was reverse transcribed, expressed TCRB transcripts were what got sequenced. TCRdb's table, derived via immunoSEQ multiplex PCR, lists solely in-frame clones and lacks some. Of 100,000 to 150,000 clones listed, around 15% are singletons. These data originate in a study of beta chain features in type 1 diabetes. Study summary: Patients were similar to healthy donors in age and gender (as well as in cell yields).

Study-wide points: A potential PCR bias toward shorter templates would be equal in patient and control samples. Shortening of TCRB CDR3s, moderate but significant, appeared in all four CD4+ subsets of Type 1 diabetes patients. Patients showed naive, central memory and Treg TCRB repertoires that appeared more similar than those of healthy donors. Unsettled here was the matter of whether HLA type influences TCRB rearrangement.

This sequence joins TRBV30 and TRBJ2-3; 15 bases are shared with TRBD2. The receptor comes from a man between 18 and 29 years old with type 1 diabetes. Sequenced input: central memory CD4+ T cells from blood. CDR3 sequence reads: CARGLAGGPDTQYF. CDR3 bases: TGTGCCCGAGGACTAGCGGGGGGGCCAGATACGCAGTATTTT. The whole variable domain, filled in from reference TRBV30 and TRBJ2-3, reads SQTIHQWPATLVQPVGSPLSLECTVEGTSNPNLYWYRQAAGRGLQLLFYSVGIGQISSEVPQNLSASRPQDRQFILSSKKLLLSDSGFYLCARGLAGGPDTQYFGPGTRLTVL.